This record looks at one T cell receptor (beta chain) sequence and its context. Germline is not matched at one junction end, which may reflect a read error. These data belong to a study of blood T cell repertoires in COVID-19. Turning to the study itself: The United States, Italy and Spain supplied acute and convalescent COVID-19 samples.

Clones were read by immunoSEQ multiplex PCR, and TCRdb kept only the in-frame ones, dropping some. The sample yields about 130,000 clones, about 85% seen once. The CDR3 has 10 amino acids. CDR1 is GTSNPN and CDR2 is SVGIG in the germline V gene (reference sequence). This chain connects TRBV30 to TRBJ1-2; no reliable D call. The sample taken for sequencing was peripheral blood. The TCR comes from a man aged 35 to 55 with active or convalescent COVID-19. The CDR3 here is CAWSARTTNF. For the CDR3, the DNA is TGTGCCTGGAGTGCACGTACAACCAACTTC.